This TCR beta chain was captured by sequencing in a study of control samples from healthy donors and cancer patients. Data came from immunoSEQ multiplex PCR; TCRdb stores just in-frame clones and leaves some out. The profile shows about 160,000 clones, roughly 90% of them singletons. The CDR3 spans 15 residues. Material for sequencing was blood. The V call is TRBV21-1, the J call TRBJ1-5. TRBV21-1 is given as a pseudogene. The sequence was collected from a man aged 25-45 years in good health. The chain's CDR3 is CAGQIWGGLCQPQHF. The CDR3 DNA is TGTGCAGGACAAATATGGGGGGGGTTATGTCAGCCCCAGCATTTT.